The next 2 T cell receptor beta chains were all read from a single sample in a study of T cell repertoires in cytomegalovirus infection. TCRdb re-derived calls from the reads in MiXCR, one entry per CDR3 protein. This table holds 570,000 or so distinct CDR3 sequences, about 39% found once. Their target antigens are unknown. The sequencing here drew on cultured PBMCs, taken from culture after CMV antigen stimulation. The origin of the receptors is a human donor in good health (CMV status not recorded). Some clones in this sample may be carry-over from other donors' samples.

Only a few counts were recorded for this clonotype. This rearrangement joins TRBV2 to TRBJ1-1; no reliable D call. This CDR3 spans 13 amino acids. Germline loops: CDR1 SNHLY, CDR2 FYNNEI. The ends were cut back, 6 bases at V and 1 base at J, with 9 bases in the middle. DNA of the CDR3: TGTGCCAGCAGCGCCACAGAGAACACTGAAGCTTTCTTT. This sequence encodes CASSATENTEAFF.

The V and J genes are TRBV7-2 and TRBJ2-1, with 8 bases fitting TRBD2. The trim removed 2 bases at V and 11 bases at J, leaving 8 bases unmatched. The CDR3 extends over 14 amino acids. CDR1 is SGHTA and CDR2 is FQGNSA in the germline V gene. The CDR3 spells CASSLRGLVFKQFF. Here the CDR3 DNA reads TGTGCCAGCAGCTTAAGGGGACTAGTTTTTAAGCAGTTCTTC.